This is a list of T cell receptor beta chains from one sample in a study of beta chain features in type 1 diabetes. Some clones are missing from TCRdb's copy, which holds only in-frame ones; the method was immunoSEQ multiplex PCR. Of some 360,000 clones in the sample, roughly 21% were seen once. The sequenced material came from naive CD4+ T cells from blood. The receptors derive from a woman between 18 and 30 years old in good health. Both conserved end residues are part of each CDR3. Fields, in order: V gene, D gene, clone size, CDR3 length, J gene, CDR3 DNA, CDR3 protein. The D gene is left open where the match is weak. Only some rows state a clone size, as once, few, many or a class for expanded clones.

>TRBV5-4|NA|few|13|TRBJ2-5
TGTGCCAGCAGCTTGCCAGGCCAAGAGACCCAGTACTTC
CASSLPGQETQYF
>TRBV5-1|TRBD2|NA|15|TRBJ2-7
TGCGCCAGCAGCTTGGGACTAGCGGGAGGCTACGAGCAGTACTTC
CASSLGLAGGYEQYF
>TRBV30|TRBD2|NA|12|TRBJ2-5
TGTGCCTGGTCGGGAGGCCGAAAGACCCAGTACTTC
CAWSGGRKTQYF
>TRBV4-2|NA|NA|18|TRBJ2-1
TGTGCCAGCAGCCAAGATATAGCGGTTAGGAGCTCCTACAATGAGCAGTTCTTC
CASSQDIAVRSSYNEQFF
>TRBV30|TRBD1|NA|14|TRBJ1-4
TGTGCCTGGAGTGGAGACAGGGGGGGTGAAAAACTGTTTTTT
CAWSGDRGGEKLFF
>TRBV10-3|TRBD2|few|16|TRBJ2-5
TGTGCCATCAGTGAATGGGGACTAGCGGTTCAAGAGACCCAGTACTTC
CAISEWGLAVQETQYF
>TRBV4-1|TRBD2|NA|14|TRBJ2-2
TGCGCCAGCTCTCGGACTAGTCGAACCGGGGAGCTGTTTTTT
CASSRTSRTGELFF
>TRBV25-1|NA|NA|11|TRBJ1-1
TGTGCCAGCAGTGGCCTGGCAGAAGCTTTCTTT
CASSGLAEAFF
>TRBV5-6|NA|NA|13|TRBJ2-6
TGTGCCAGCAGCATCACTGGGGCCAACGTCCTGACTTTC
CASSITGANVLTF
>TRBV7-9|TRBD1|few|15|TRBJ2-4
TGTGCCAGCAGCCCCATAGGACAGGGATTGGACATTCAGTACTTC
CASSPIGQGLDIQYF
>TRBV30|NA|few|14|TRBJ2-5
TGTGCCTGGAGATGGATGGGCCCACAAGAGACCCAGTACTTC
CAWRWMGPQETQYF
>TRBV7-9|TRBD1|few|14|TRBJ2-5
TGTGCCAGCAGCCTACGGGACAGGGGAGAGACCCAGTACTTC
CASSLRDRGETQYF
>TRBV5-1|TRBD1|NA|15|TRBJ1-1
TGCGCCAGCAGCGTGGGACAGCTTGCAGGCACTGAAGCTTTCTTT
CASSVGQLAGTEAFF
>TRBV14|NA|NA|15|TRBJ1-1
TGTGCCAGCAGCCAAGCCAACAGATTGAACACTGAAGCTTTCTTT
CASSQANRLNTEAFF
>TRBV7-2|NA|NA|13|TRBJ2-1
TGTGCCAGCAGCTCCCGCAGGATGGGTGAGCAGTTCTTC
CASSSRRMGEQFF
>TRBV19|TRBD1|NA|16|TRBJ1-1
TGTGCCAGTAGTATAGATCCGGGACAGGGATACACTGAAGCTTTCTTT
CASSIDPGQGYTEAFF
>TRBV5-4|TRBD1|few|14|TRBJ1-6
TGTGCCAGCAACATTGACAGGGGAAATTCACCCCTCCACTTT
CASNIDRGNSPLHF
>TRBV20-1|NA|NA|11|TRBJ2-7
TGCAGTGCCCGGCAGGGGGGCGAGCAGTACTTC
CSARQGGEQYF
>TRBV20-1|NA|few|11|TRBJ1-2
TGCAGTGCTGGCAAGTTTAATGGCTACACCTTC
CSAGKFNGYTF
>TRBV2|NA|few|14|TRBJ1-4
TGTGCCAGCAGTGCCAGGGCTGCTAATGAAAAACTGTTTTTT
CASSARAANEKLFF
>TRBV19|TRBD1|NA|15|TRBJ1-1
TGTGCCAGTACCCCGGGACAGGGGGCGGACACTGAAGCTTTCTTT
CASTPGQGADTEAFF
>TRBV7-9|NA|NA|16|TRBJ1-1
TGTGCCAGCAGCCCCGCCAGGTCTCTCATCGGCACTGAAGCTTTCTTT
CASSPARSLIGTEAFF
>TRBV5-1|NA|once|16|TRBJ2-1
TGCGCCAGCAGCTTCCCACCGTCCACCGCCTCGGGTGAGCAGTTCTTC
CASSFPPSTASGEQFF
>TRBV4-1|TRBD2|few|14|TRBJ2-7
TGCGCCAGCAGTCCGCTTGGACTAGCGGGAGAGCAGTACTTC
CASSPLGLAGEQYF
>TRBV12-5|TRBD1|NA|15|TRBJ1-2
TGTGCTAGTGGTTTATACCCAGGGGGCAAGGATGGCTACACCTTC
CASGLYPGGKDGYTF
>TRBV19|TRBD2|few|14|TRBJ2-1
TGTGCCAGTAGAACTAGCGGGAGTCCCAATGAGCAGTTCTTC
CASRTSGSPNEQFF
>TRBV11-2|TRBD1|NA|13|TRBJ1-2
TGTGCCAGCAGTCTGGAGGGGGCGGGTGGCTACACCTTC
CASSLEGAGGYTF
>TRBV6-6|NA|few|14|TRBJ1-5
TGTGCCAGCAGTTACCGTCAGGGGAATCAGCCCCAGCATTTT
CASSYRQGNQPQHF
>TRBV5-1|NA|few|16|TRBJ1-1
TGCGCCAGCAGCTTGGGATACCGGGACAAGAACACTGAAGCTTTCTTT
CASSLGYRDKNTEAFF
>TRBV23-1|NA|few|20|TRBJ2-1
TGCGCCAGCAGTCAATCGCACCGACTGCCCGCGGGGACGTGTATCAATGAGCAGTTCTTC
CASSQSHRLPAGTCINEQFF
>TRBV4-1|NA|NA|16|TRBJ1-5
TGCGCCAGCAGCCAAGATCCTTCCAGGACATTTCAGCCCCAGCATTTT
CASSQDPSRTFQPQHF
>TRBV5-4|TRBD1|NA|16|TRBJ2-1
TGTGCCAGCAGCCTTCCGGGACAGAGCTCCTACAATGAGCAGTTCTTC
CASSLPGQSSYNEQFF
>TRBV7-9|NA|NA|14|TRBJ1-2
TGTGCCAGCAGCTTAGGGACAACCAACTATGGCTACACCTTC
CASSLGTTNYGYTF
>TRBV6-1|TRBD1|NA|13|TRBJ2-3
TGTGCCAGTACCCAGGGGGCCCCAGATACGCAGTATTTT
CASTQGAPDTQYF
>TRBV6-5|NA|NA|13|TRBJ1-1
TGTGCCAGCAGTCAAACAGGGAACACTGAAGCTTTCTTT
CASSQTGNTEAFF
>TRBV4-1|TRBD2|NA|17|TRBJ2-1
TGCGCCAGCAGCTCACCTAGCGGGAGGGCCGGTATATATGAGCAGTTCTTC
CASSSPSGRAGIYEQFF
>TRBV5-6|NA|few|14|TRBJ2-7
TGTGCCAGCAGCTTGTGGGGACGGGAGTACGAGCAGTACTTC
CASSLWGREYEQYF
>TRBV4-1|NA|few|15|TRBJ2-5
TGCGCCAGCAGCCCTTCCCTCACTAGGTCGGAGACCCAGTACTTC
CASSPSLTRSETQYF
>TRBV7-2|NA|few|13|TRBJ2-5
TGTGCCAGCAGCCCCTTGAAGGTGGCGGCCCAGTACTTC
CASSPLKVAAQYF
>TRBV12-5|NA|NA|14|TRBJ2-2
TGTGCTAGTGGTTTGGTACAGTTTGCCGGGGAGCTGTTTTTT
CASGLVQFAGELFF
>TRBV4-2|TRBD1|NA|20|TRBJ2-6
TGTGCCAGCAGCCTTATACCGGGACAGGGGGCTCCCTCTGGGGCCAACGTCCTGACTTTC
CASSLIPGQGAPSGANVLTF
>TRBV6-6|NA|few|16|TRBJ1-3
TGTGCCAGCAGTTACAGGGGTAGCCGATCTGGAAACACCATATATTTT
CASSYRGSRSGNTIYF
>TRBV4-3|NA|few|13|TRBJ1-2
TGCGCCAGCAGCCAAGCAGGAAACTATGGCTACACCTTC
CASSQAGNYGYTF
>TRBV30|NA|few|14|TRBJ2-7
TGTGCCTGGAGGCGGGGACCTCCAGGCTACGAGCAGTACTTC
CAWRRGPPGYEQYF
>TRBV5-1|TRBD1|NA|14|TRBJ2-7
TGCGCCAGCAGCTTGTGGCAGGGGGCGGGGGAGCAGTACTTC
CASSLWQGAGEQYF
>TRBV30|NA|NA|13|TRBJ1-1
TGTGCCTGGAGTGCTAGGAGGGACACTGAAGCTTTCTTT
CAWSARRDTEAFF
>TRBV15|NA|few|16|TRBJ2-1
TGTGCCACCAGCAGAGATTCGAGGGCCTCCTACAATGAGCAGTTCTTC
CATSRDSRASYNEQFF
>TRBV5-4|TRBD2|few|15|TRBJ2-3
TGTGCCAGCAGCTCGACTAGCGGGAGGTCAGATACGCAGTATTTT
CASSSTSGRSDTQYF
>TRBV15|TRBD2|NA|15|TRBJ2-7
TGTGCCACCAGCAGCCAGCGGGAGTCTTCCTACGAGCAGTACTTC
CATSSQRESSYEQYF
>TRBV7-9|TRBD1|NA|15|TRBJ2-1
TGTGCCAGCAGCTCGGACAGGGGGAGGGTCAATGAGCAGTTCTTC
CASSSDRGRVNEQFF
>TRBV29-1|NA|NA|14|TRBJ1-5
TGCAGCGTTAGCGGGGGGGCCGGCAATCACCCCCAGCATTTT
CSVSGGAGNHPQHF
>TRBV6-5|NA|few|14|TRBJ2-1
TGTGCCAGCAGTTCCCGGACTGGCCACGGTGAGCAGTTCTTC
CASSSRTGHGEQFF
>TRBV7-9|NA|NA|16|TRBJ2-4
TGTGCCAGCAGCCCGGGTGGATCCCTAGCCAAAAACATTCAGTACTTC
CASSPGGSLAKNIQYF